This T cell receptor beta chain stems from a study of T cell repertoires in cytomegalovirus infection. MiXCR, applied by TCRdb to the reads, yields one record per CDR3 protein. The repertoire holds about 310,000 distinct CDR3 sequences, with approximately 25% as singletons. The CDR3 runs to 12 residues. CDR1 and CDR2 (germline): LNHDA, SQIVND (reference sequence). Deletions cut 7 bases from V and 7 bases from J, with 11 bases between. With regard to this clonotype: As yet, its antigen is unknown.

The chain recombines TRBV19 with TRBJ2-1; no clear D. Sample: cultured PBMCs, taken from culture after CMV antigen stimulation. The clonotype originates from a human donor in good health (CMV status not recorded). Some clones in this sample may be carry-over from other donors' samples. The CDR3 region has the DNA TGTGCCAGTACCGCCGTGGGGAATGAGCAGTTCTTC. This gives the protein CASTAVGNEQFF. The full variable domain, its missing parts supplied by reference TRBV19 and TRBJ2-1, is DGGITQSPKYLFRKEGQNVTLSCEQNLNHDAMYWYRQDPGQGLRLIYYSQIVNDFQKGDIAEGYSVSREKKESFPLTVTSAQKNPTAFYLCASTAVGNEQFFGPGTRLTVL.